The 32 T cell receptor beta chains reported below all come from one sample, sequenced in a study of Ad26.COV2.S vaccination and SARS-CoV-2 variants. The treatment is: over 15 received Ad26.COV2.S at low or high dose, single or two shots; roughly 5 received placebo; per-sample allocation not given. Collection of the samples took place on day 63 after the first injection of vaccine or placebo. Repertoires were generated with immunoSEQ multiplex PCR, while TCRdb's copy carries only in-frame clones and drops some. The sample holds roughly 320,000 clones, just over 85% seen once. The sequences come from peripheral blood, collected in a trial of Ad26.COV2.S vaccine versus placebo. The receptor source for this set is a person between 18 and 65 years old who received the Ad26.COV2.S COVID-19 vaccine or a placebo.

This clone was seen only once. Other DNA sequences in the sample encode the same CDR3. V is TRBV30 and J is TRBJ1-1; D gene ambiguous. The CDR3 length is 11 residues. The germline V gene encodes CDR1 GTSNPN and CDR2 SVGIG (reference sequence). Trimming removed 1 base at V and 5 bases at J, with 5 bases between. CDR3 loop: CAWSAVTEAFF. The CDR3 DNA sequence: TGTGCCTGGAGTGCGGTAACTGAAGCTTTCTTT. The full variable domain, with the rest looked up from reference TRBV30 and TRBJ1-1, is SQTIHQWPATLVQPVGSPLSLECTVEGTSNPNLYWYRQAAGRGLQLLFYSVGIGQISSEVPQNLSASRPQDRQFILSSKKLLLSDSGFYLCAWSAVTEAFFGQGTRLTVV.

This clone has just one count. V gene TRBV9 combines with J gene TRBJ2-1; TRBD2 matches 11 bases. Germline loops: CDR1 SGDLS, CDR2 YYNGEE. The J segment lost 8 bases and the V segment lost 0 bases, leaving 10 bases of the junction unmatched. The CDR3 runs 17 residues. DNA of the CDR3: TGTGCCAGCAGCGTAGCTACGGGGACTAGCGGTTGGGATGAGCAGTTCTTC. This codes for CASSVATGTSGWDEQFF.

This clone was picked up a small number of times. Other DNA sequences in this specimen translate into the identical CDR3. V is TRBV6-2 or TRBV6-3 and J is TRBJ1-3, with TRBD1 as a possible D gene (5 bases). Trimming stripped 2 bases from V and 2 bases from J, with 7 bases between. This CDR3 has 14 residues. CDR1 and CDR2 from the germline V gene are MNHEY and SVGEGT. This CDR3 is CASSYGGTGNTIYF. CDR3 nucleotides: TGTGCCAGCAGTTACGGGGGAACTGGAAACACCATATATTTT.

The chain carries TRBV14 and TRBJ2-3, with TRBD2 matching 8 bases. This CDR3 region has 15 residues. CDR1 is SGHDN, CDR2 FVKESK, per germline. Trimming cost V 1 base and J 5 bases; bases outside gene matches: 5. The CDR3 bases are TGTGCCAGCAGCCAAGCGGGGGGGCCCGGAGATACGCAGTATTTT. It specifies CASSQAGGPGDTQYF.

The chain joins TRBV7-8 to TRBJ2-4; TRBD2 matches 10 bases. This CDR3 has 14 amino acids. The V segment lost 3 bases and the J segment 10 bases; nucleotides outside the gene matches: 6. Germline V gene data show CDR1 as SGHVS and CDR2 as FQNEAQ. CDR3 in DNA: TGTGCCAGCAGCTTGGCTGGACTAGCGGCGATTCAGTACTTC. Translation gives CASSLAGLAAIQYF.

V gene TRBV4-3 combines with J gene TRBJ2-3; D remains unclear. The CDR3 has 15 amino acids. Germline CDR1 and CDR2: LGHNA and YSLEER. V lost 0 bases and J 3 bases, leaving 10 bases between the germline ends. As DNA, the CDR3 is TGCGCCAGCAGCCAAGACTCCGGGTCGACAGATACGCAGTATTTT. Translation: CASSQDSGSTDTQYF.

The chain uses TRBV3-1 (or the pseudogene TRBV3-2) and TRBJ2-5; D is perhaps TRBD1 or TRBD2 (6 bases each). The germline V gene has CDR1 LGHDT and CDR2 YNNKEL (reference sequence). This CDR3 has 15 residues. V was cut by 3 bases and J by 4 bases, with 15 bases left in between. In DNA form, the CDR3 reads TGTGCCAGCAGCCAGACGCCACAGGGAGGAGAGACCCAGTACTTC. Translating gives CASSQTPQGGETQYF.

The rearrangement links TRBV5-8 to TRBJ2-3, with 11 bases identical to TRBD2. The CDR3 contains 15 residues. With 2 bases clipped from V and 3 bases from J, the junction kept 2 bases outside the gene matches. The germline V gene has CDR1 SGHTS and CDR2 YDEGEE. DNA for the CDR3: TGTGCCAGCAGCTTTACTAGCGGGGGTACAGATACGCAGTATTTT. Translated, it gives CASSFTSGGTDTQYF.

The rearrangement uses TRBV24-1 and TRBJ2-3; 7 nucleotides agree with TRBD1. This CDR3 region has 14 residues. The V gene end was trimmed by 5 bases and the J gene end by 4 bases; junction bases not matched to a gene: 5. Germline assignment: CDR1 KGHDR and CDR2 SFDVKD. The DNA of the CDR3 is TGTGCCACCAGTGGAGGACAGGTGGCAGATACGCAGTATTTT. Translating it yields CATSGGQVADTQYF.

About this clone: In the same sample, other DNA sequences code for this CDR3. This chain's CDR3 is CAISEGTVYGYTF. The CDR3, as DNA: TGTGCCATCAGTGAAGGGACCGTATATGGCTACACCTTC. The chain carries TRBV10-3 and TRBJ1-2, with D perhaps TRBD1 (5 bases). The germline gives CDR1 ENHRY, CDR2 SYGVKD. The length of the CDR3 is 13 residues. Between the trimmed V and J ends, which lost 3 bases and 5 bases, there was a span of 10 bases.

The chain links TRBV5-1 to TRBJ1-1, with 7 bases identical to TRBD1. This CDR3 spans 17 amino acids. V lost 3 bases to trimming and J lost 5 bases; unmatched junction nucleotides: 16. Germline V gene data show CDR1 as SGHRS and CDR2 as YFSETQ. The CDR3 here is CASSSYGDTGVRTEAFF. CDR3 sequence (DNA): TGCGCCAGCAGCTCCTATGGGGATACAGGGGTGAGAACTGAAGCTTTCTTT.

CDR3 nucleotides: TGTGCCCGTGGGGACTCCCGCTACGAGCAGTACTTC. The encoded protein is CARGDSRYEQYF. The chain employs TRBV30 and TRBJ2-7; D might be TRBD2 (6 bases). V lost 8 bases to trimming and J lost 3 bases, with 14 bases between them. Germline CDR1 and CDR2: GTSNPN and SVGIG (reference sequence). The CDR3 length is 12 residues.

The V gene is TRBV7-6, the J gene TRBJ2-1; D not certain. CDR3 size: 13 residues. The germline gives CDR1 SGHVS, CDR2 FNYEAQ. V lost 1 base to trimming and J lost 10 bases, with 11 bases between them. This chain's CDR3 is CASSLGGSYEQFF. CDR3 nucleotides: TGTGCCAGCAGCTTAGGAGGATCATACGAGCAGTTCTTC.

This clone appeared a single time. The V call is TRBV5-1, the J call TRBJ1-6; D might be TRBD1 (6 bases). Germline values: CDR1 SGHRS, CDR2 YFSETQ. CDR3 length equals 15 residues. The V and J ends lost 3 bases and 7 bases respectively, with 14 bases between them. CDR3 sequence reads: CASSSKTTGNSPLHF. In DNA, the CDR3 is TGCGCCAGCAGCTCAAAAACCACAGGGAATTCACCCCTCCACTTT.

This clone was seen a few times. The chain links TRBV5-6 to TRBJ1-2, with D unresolved. Germline V gene data show CDR1 as SGHDT and CDR2 as YYEEEE. The CDR3 runs to 14 residues. The V and J ends lost 2 bases and 2 bases respectively, with 10 bases between them. The CDR3 DNA reads as TGTGCCAGCAGCTTCGGGCAGTACAACTATGGCTACACCTTC. This sequence encodes CASSFGQYNYGYTF.

Of note for this clone: Other nucleotide sequences in the sample specify the same CDR3. This chain connects TRBV30 to TRBJ2-3; D possibly corresponds to TRBD2 (5 bases). CDR1 and CDR2 from the germline V gene are GTSNPN and SVGIG (reference sequence). The V end lost 1 base, the J end lost 6 bases, and 5 bases lay between the germline ends. This CDR3 is built from 11 residues. The CDR3 spells CAWSGGDTQYF. DNA for the CDR3: TGTGCCTGGAGTGGAGGGGATACGCAGTATTTT.

The genes are TRBV19 and TRBJ2-3; 10 nucleotides line up with TRBD2. Germline values: CDR1 LNHDA, CDR2 SQIVND (reference sequence). With 4 bases clipped from V and 2 bases from J, the junction kept 9 bases outside the gene matches. The CDR3 sequence is 17 residues long. Here the CDR3 DNA reads TGTGCCAGTAGTAGGGTCCATCTAGCGGGGGCCACAGATACGCAGTATTTT. Translating it yields CASSRVHLAGATDTQYF.

In nucleotides, the CDR3 is TGTGCCACCAGCAGAGGGTCAGAAAATCAGCCCCAGCATTTT. It translates to CATSRGSENQPQHF. The chain links TRBV15 to TRBJ1-5, with no clear D. Trimming shortened V by 1 base and J by 4 bases, and 8 bases separated the two germline ends. Germline V lookup: CDR1 LNHNV, CDR2 YYDKDF (reference sequence). The CDR3 runs to 14 residues.

The chain has TRBV5-1 and TRBJ2-5; D is possibly TRBD2 (7 bases). The CDR3 runs to 16 residues. Germline assignment: CDR1 SGHRS and CDR2 YFSETQ. The germline V and J ends were trimmed by 4 bases and 5 bases, with 21 bases remaining between them. The chain's CDR3 is CASSPTRRGRWETQYF. The CDR3 nucleotides read TGCGCCAGCAGCCCCACGAGGCGGGGGCGGTGGGAGACCCAGTACTTC.

With respect to this clone: One junction end disagrees with the germline gene, perhaps due to a read error. The rearrangement links TRBV15 to TRBJ1-2, with a weak D call TRBD1 (6 bases). CDR1 and CDR2 from the germline V gene are LNHNV and YYDKDF (reference sequence). The CDR3 contains 13 residues. DNA of the CDR3: TGTGCCACCAGCAGAGGGAGGACAGAAGTCCCGATCTTC. It encodes CATSRGRTEVPIF.

This clone occurred a few times. The rearrangement joins TRBV5-4 to TRBJ1-5; D might be TRBD1 (6 bases). The CDR3 totals 13 residues. V was cut by 0 bases and J by 8 bases, with 9 bases left in between. CDR1 and CDR2 from the germline V gene are SGHNT and YYREEE (reference sequence). CDR3 nucleotides: TGTGCCAGCAGCTTGGAAGGGGGGAAGCCCCAGCATTTT. Amino acid sequence: CASSLEGGKPQHF.

The rearrangement uses TRBV5-6 and TRBJ2-7; TRBD1 agrees at 9 bases. V was clipped by 1 base and J by 5 bases; unmatched bases: 10. This CDR3 region has 16 residues. The germline V gene encodes CDR1 SGHDT and CDR2 YYEEEE. The CDR3: CASSLPGTGLMNEQYF. CDR3 DNA sequence: TGTGCCAGCAGCTTGCCAGGGACAGGGCTTATGAACGAGCAGTACTTC.

The rearrangement links TRBV12-2 to TRBJ2-7; no check of the table's D call, TRBD2, against the DNA was made. TRBV12-2 is marked as a pseudogene. This CDR3 region has 17 residues. As DNA, the CDR3 is TGTGCAAGTCGCTTAGCGCAGGGTCGGGGGGCATCGTACGAGCAGTACTTC. Amino acid sequence: CASRLAQGRGASYEQYF.

V and J are TRBV6-1 and TRBJ2-2; 10 positions match TRBD2. Germline V lookup: CDR1 MNHNS, CDR2 SASEGT. The CDR3 runs 15 residues. V shed 2 bases and J 6 bases; nucleotides not matched to a gene: 3. The CDR3 sequence: CASSESGGAAGELFF. The DNA for the CDR3 is TGTGCCAGCAGTGAAAGCGGGGGGGCCGCCGGGGAGCTGTTTTTT.

This clone is a singleton in its sample. The genes are TRBV9 and TRBJ1-6; D gene unclear. This CDR3 has 13 residues. The V and J ends lost 0 bases and 8 bases respectively, with 6 bases between them. Germline V gene sequence: CDR1 SGDLS, CDR2 YYNGEE. CDR3 bases: TGTGCCAGCAGCGTAGCTCTTTATTCACCCCTCCACTTT. This encodes CASSVALYSPLHF.

V usage is TRBV7-9 and J usage is TRBJ1-2, with TRBD1 identical over 8 bases. The V gene end was trimmed by 5 bases and the J gene end by 4 bases; junction bases not matched to a gene: 12. The CDR3 consists of 16 residues. Germline V gene sequence: CDR1 SEHNR, CDR2 FQNEAQ (reference sequence). CDR3 amino acids: CASSPGGQVGAYGYTF. The CDR3 nucleotides are TGTGCCAGCAGCCCGGGGGGACAGGTCGGGGCCTATGGCTACACCTTC.

V gene TRBV6-1 combines with J gene TRBJ1-2; tentatively, D is TRBD1 (6 bases). Germline values: CDR1 MNHNS, CDR2 SASEGT. The V end was cut by 1 base, the J end by 4 bases, with 7 bases between. The CDR3 has 13 amino acids. The CDR3 region is CASSEGGGYGYTF. The CDR3 DNA sequence: TGTGCCAGCAGTGAAGGAGGGGGCTATGGCTACACCTTC.

The genes are TRBV6-2 or TRBV6-3 and TRBJ1-5, with D maybe TRBD1 (5 bases). CDR1 and CDR2 from the germline V gene are MNHEY and SVGEGT. V lost 2 bases to trimming and J lost 0 bases, with 8 bases between them. The CDR3 runs 15 residues. CDR3 bases: TGTGCCAGCAGTTACGAGGGGAATAGCAATCAGCCCCAGCATTTT. Its protein is CASSYEGNSNQPQHF.

CDR3 in DNA: TGTGCCAGCAGTACCGGCGGGGCTGGAAAACTGTTTTTT. Translation: CASSTGGAGKLFF. This rearrangement joins TRBV6-5 to TRBJ1-4, with D perhaps matching TRBD1 (5 bases). Germline V gene data show CDR1 as MNHEY and CDR2 as SVGAGI. There are 13 residues in the CDR3. The germline V and J ends were trimmed by 5 bases and 10 bases, with 14 bases remaining between them.

The rearrangement uses TRBV7-2 and TRBJ1-1; TRBD1 agrees at 7 bases. CDR1 SGHTA and CDR2 FQGNSA come from the germline V gene. The trim removed 0 bases at V and 6 bases at J, leaving 4 bases unmatched. CDR3 length: 14 amino acids. CDR3 nucleotide sequence: TGTGCCAGCAGCTTAGCGCCCAGGGGGTCTGAAGCTTTCTTT. Its protein is CASSLAPRGSEAFF.

CDR3 sequence (DNA): TGCAGCGTTGATTCGGGACAGTCAGATACGCAGTATTTT. This gives the protein CSVDSGQSDTQYF. The rearrangement links TRBV29-1 to TRBJ2-3; the match to TRBD1 covers 7 bases. The CDR3 is 13 amino acids. The V gene's germline CDR1 is SQVTM and CDR2 ANQGSEA. Trimming removed 3 bases from V and 4 bases from J; junction bases left unmatched: 4.

The chain uses TRBV6-5 and TRBJ2-6, with TRBD1 matching 7 bases. This CDR3 is built from 14 residues. Germline loops: CDR1 MNHEY, CDR2 SVGAGI. V lost 5 bases to trimming and J lost 9 bases; unmatched junction nucleotides: 7. The CDR3 here is CASSITGDGNVLTF. The CDR3 nucleotides read TGTGCCAGCAGTATTACAGGGGACGGCAACGTCCTGACTTTC.